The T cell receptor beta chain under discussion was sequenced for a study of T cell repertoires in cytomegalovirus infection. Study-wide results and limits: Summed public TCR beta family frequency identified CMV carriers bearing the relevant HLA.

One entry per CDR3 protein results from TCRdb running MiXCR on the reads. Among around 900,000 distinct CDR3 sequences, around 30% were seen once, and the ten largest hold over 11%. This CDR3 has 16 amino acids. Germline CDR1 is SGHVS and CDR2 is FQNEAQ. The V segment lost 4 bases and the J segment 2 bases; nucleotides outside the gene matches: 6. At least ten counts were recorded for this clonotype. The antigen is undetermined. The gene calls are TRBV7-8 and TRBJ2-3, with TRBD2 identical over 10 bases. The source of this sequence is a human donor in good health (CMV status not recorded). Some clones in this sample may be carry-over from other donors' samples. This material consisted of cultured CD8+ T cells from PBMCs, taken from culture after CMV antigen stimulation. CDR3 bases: TGTGCCAGCAGCTATCGGACTAGCGGCGACACAGATACGCAGTATTTT. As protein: CASSYRTSGDTDTQYF. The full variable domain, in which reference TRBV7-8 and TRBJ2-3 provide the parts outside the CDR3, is GAGVSQSPRYKVAKRGQDVALRCDPISGHVSLFWYQQALGQGPEFLTYFQNEAQLDKSGLPSDRFFAERPEGSVSTLKIQRTQQEDSAVYLCASSYRTSGDTDTQYFGPGTRLTVL.